Listed below are T cell receptor beta chains from one sample, sequenced in a study of T cells in Graves' hyperthyroidism and ophthalmopathy. TCRdb reprocessed the multiplex PCR reads with MiXCR, giving one entry per CDR3 protein. This table has about 760,000 distinct CDR3 sequences, 35% appearing once. Sequenced material: blood. The receptors originated from a woman aged 40 to 50 with Graves' hyperthyroidism. Both conserved end residues are trimmed from each CDR3. Fields, in order: V gene, CDR3 protein.

v_gene: TRBV6-5; CDR3aa: ASSILDQGADTQY
v_gene: TRBV19; CDR3aa: ASSPRTATNYGYT
v_gene: TRBV20-1; CDR3aa: SARPPGTGPQH
v_gene: TRBV4-3; CDR3aa: ASSRDVAGGTNTGELF
v_gene: TRBV5-5; CDR3aa: ASSHLYSGGDQPQH
v_gene: TRBV7-2; CDR3aa: ASSRWRTGELF
v_gene: TRBV7-9; CDR3aa: ASGAVGEVQY
v_gene: TRBV13; CDR3aa: ASSPLRGTEQY
v_gene: TRBV12-3/TRBV12-4; CDR3aa: ASSFQGAMGETQY
v_gene: TRBV4-3; CDR3aa: ASSPRLQETQY
v_gene: TRBV6-5; CDR3aa: ASSYRDRGNSPLH
v_gene: TRBV6-2/TRBV6-3; CDR3aa: ASSPWRRTNTEAF
v_gene: TRBV6-5; CDR3aa: ARPLEGGGEAF
v_gene: TRBV14; CDR3aa: ASSPRVQRYEQY
v_gene: TRBV5-1; CDR3aa: ASSRTTGSGLETQY
v_gene: TRBV29-1; CDR3aa: SVAVSRDYEQY
v_gene: TRBV7-9; CDR3aa: ASSRGSELF
v_gene: TRBV7-2; CDR3aa: AGSFRWGDSKHYT
v_gene: TRBV29-1; CDR3aa: SVEVQGDGQPQH
v_gene: TRBV10-3; CDR3aa: ASSRTGDYDYT
v_gene: TRBV12-3/TRBV12-4; CDR3aa: ASTIKPLYGYT
v_gene: TRBV19; CDR3aa: ASSINSGGAGYGYT
v_gene: TRBV5-8; CDR3aa: ASSQDLSSYEQY
v_gene: TRBV12-5; CDR3aa: ASGSGGWTEAF
v_gene: TRBV20-1; CDR3aa: SASLSPNMDARSGTQY
v_gene: TRBV15; CDR3aa: ATSRDPAAITLLSGNTIY
v_gene: TRBV11-2; CDR3aa: ASSPYYGDRSGNTIY
v_gene: TRBV25-1; CDR3aa: ASSRQGVNSPLH
v_gene: TRBV29-1; CDR3aa: SGGPLDRYTEAF
v_gene: TRBV12-3/TRBV12-4; CDR3aa: ASSQIVAGQPQH
v_gene: TRBV10-3; CDR3aa: AITRSLNEKLF
v_gene: TRBV2; CDR3aa: ASSYRGEQPQH
v_gene: TRBV2; CDR3aa: ASSDPGGNDEQY
v_gene: TRBV9; CDR3aa: ANIAGVDAYEQY
v_gene: TRBV20-1; CDR3aa: SATRDISYKQY
v_gene: TRBV7-9; CDR3aa: ASSLSTGGFYEQY
v_gene: TRBV7-2; CDR3aa: ASSQEVSGGQEIQY
v_gene: TRBV7-2; CDR3aa: ASSLGEQGARETQY
v_gene: TRBV29-1; CDR3aa: SVGGEWNTEAF
v_gene: TRBV4-3; CDR3aa: ASSQRQGNQPQH
v_gene: TRBV10-3; CDR3aa: AISDINRDENYEQY
v_gene: TRBV2; CDR3aa: ASSTTTSGWRMETQY
v_gene: TRBV29-1; CDR3aa: SVERGSLPGELF
v_gene: TRBV7-2; CDR3aa: ASSLGTSGIQY
v_gene: TRBV11-2; CDR3aa: ASSFAGDETQY
v_gene: TRBV20-1; CDR3aa: SARDVWLAYNEQY
v_gene: TRBV2; CDR3aa: ASSEQGLAGKETQY
v_gene: TRBV7-3; CDR3aa: ASSQDSLAGEETQY
v_gene: TRBV7-9; CDR3aa: ASSLALTGEQY
v_gene: TRBV6-5; CDR3aa: ASSLQGLDSYEQY
v_gene: TRBV28; CDR3aa: ASHTGHEETQY
v_gene: TRBV28; CDR3aa: ASHSGAMSTKAF
v_gene: TRBV10-2; CDR3aa: ATEDKAGQGTQY
v_gene: TRBV10-2; CDR3aa: ASRGLAGVGETQY
v_gene: TRBV7-9; CDR3aa: ASSFRGGAVGNEQF
v_gene: TRBV12-3/TRBV12-4; CDR3aa: ASSFPGKETQY
v_gene: TRBV7-9; CDR3aa: ASSLASLAGAVY
v_gene: TRBV25-1; CDR3aa: ASSRDITYEQY
v_gene: TRBV12-3/TRBV12-4; CDR3aa: ASSSGFYEQY
v_gene: TRBV4-3; CDR3aa: ASSQGRTRGNTIY